The clone carrying this T cell receptor (beta chain) showed up just a few times. This record comes from a study of T cells in Graves' hyperthyroidism and ophthalmopathy. This CDR3 has 16 amino acids. CDR1 is SEHNR, CDR2 FQNEAQ, per germline (reference sequence). V was clipped by 4 bases and J by 3 bases; unmatched bases: 8. Researchers took RNA transcripts and amplified the TCR beta CDR3 regions from them. The primer set for the first-round RT-PCR of the TCR CDR3 was HTBI. Each CDR3 protein is one row after TCRdb ran MiXCR on the multiplex PCR reads. This sample has a few hundred thousand distinct CDR3 sequences, with roughly 19% found just once.

The TCR originated in a man aged 45-65 years with Graves' ophthalmopathy. Sequencing was performed on blood. V usage is TRBV7-9 and J usage is TRBJ1-2; 10 nucleotides agree with TRBD1. CDR3 DNA sequence: TGTGCCAGCAGCTCTAGGGGGACAGGGGTGGACTATGGCTACACCTTC. Protein: CASSSRGTGVDYGYTF.